This T cell receptor (beta chain) was recovered during a study of blood T cell repertoires in COVID-19. Study overall: The cDNA or gDNA used as material had been derived from T cells, B-cell-depleted T cells, or PBMCs.

The CDR3 covers 12 residues. The germline gives CDR1 LNHDA, CDR2 SQIVND (reference sequence). Trimming took 1 base from V and 4 from J, leaving 5 bases between them. Some clones are missing from TCRdb's copy, which holds only in-frame ones; the method was immunoSEQ multiplex PCR. The repertoire holds fewer than 150,000 clones, 80% to 90% seen once, with about 7.4% in the top ten. The chain joins TRBV19 to TRBJ2-7; no definite D call. The receptor comes from a man between 65 and 85 years old who had recovered from COVID-19. Source material: peripheral blood. The CDR3 sequence: CASSIVGYEQYF. The CDR3 DNA follows: TGTGCCAGTAGTATAGTCGGGTACGAGCAGTACTTC.